These 20 T cell receptor beta chains share one sample of origin, sequenced in a study of control samples from healthy donors and cancer patients. The repertoire was sequenced with immunoSEQ multiplex PCR; TCRdb's copy has only in-frame clones and lacks some. The sample lists 190,000 or so clones, 90% to 95% occurring once. The sample comprised blood. These receptors all stem from a man in his late teens or twenties in good health.

The rearrangement uses TRBV10-2 and TRBJ1-1, with D possibly TRBD1 on 5 matching bases. The V gene's germline CDR1 is WSHSY and CDR2 SAAADI. Trimming stripped 6 bases from V and 2 bases from J, with 13 bases between. There are 14 residues in the CDR3. CDR3 nucleotide sequence: TGCGCCAGCAGGCGGGGGGGTTCCAACACTGAAGCTTTCTTT. It is translated as CASRRGGSNTEAFF.

The chain combines TRBV12-3 or TRBV12-4 with TRBJ1-2; TRBD1 matches at 8 bases. The CDR3 contains 12 residues. With 4 bases clipped from V and 8 bases from J, the junction kept 3 bases outside the gene matches. Written as DNA, the CDR3 is TGTGCCAGCAGTTCCGACAGGGGCGGCTACACCTTC. This sequence encodes CASSSDRGGYTF.

The table lists this clone with a count of one. The rearrangement links TRBV19 to TRBJ2-6; possible D gene TRBD1, 6 bases. Germline lookup yields CDR1 LNHDA and CDR2 SQIVND (reference sequence). V gave up 4 bases and J gave up 4 bases, with 11 bases separating them. The CDR3 has 15 amino acids. DNA for the CDR3: TGTGCCAGTAGTACTACAGGGTCCGGGGCCAACGTCCTGACTTTC. It encodes CASSTTGSGANVLTF.

J is TRBJ2-3 and V is TRBV6-1; 10 nucleotides match TRBD2. The trim removed 7 bases at V and 0 bases at J, leaving 10 bases unmatched. This CDR3 region has 17 residues. Germline-derived CDR1 and CDR2 are MNHNS and SASEGT. The chain's CDR3 is CASTGAGGSLSTDTQYF. The CDR3 nucleotides read TGTGCCAGCACTGGAGCGGGGGGGTCTTTGAGCACAGATACGCAGTATTTT.

V usage is TRBV6-1 and J usage is TRBJ1-2, with D unclear. CDR1 and CDR2 (germline): MNHNS, SASEGT. Trimming took 3 bases from V and 4 from J, leaving 18 bases between them. This CDR3 contains 16 residues. CDR3 sequence: CASSDNWTDPLYGYTF. The CDR3 nucleotides read TGTGCCAGCAGTGATAATTGGACGGATCCGCTCTATGGCTACACCTTC.

The CDR3 DNA reads as TGTGCCAGCAGTTTATTACAGGACTATGGCTACACCTTC. Encoded protein: CASSLLQDYGYTF. The rearrangement joins TRBV12-3 or TRBV12-4 to TRBJ1-2; possible D gene TRBD1, 5 bases. The V end was cut by 2 bases, the J end by 3 bases, with 7 bases between. The CDR3 has 13 residues.

The chain employs TRBV5-6 and TRBJ1-5; D ambiguous. The germline V gene has CDR1 SGHDT and CDR2 YYEEEE. The CDR3 has 16 residues. Between the trimmed V and J ends, which lost 0 bases and 0 bases, there was a span of 10 bases. This CDR3 reads CASSLGPGISNQPQHF. The CDR3 bases are TGTGCCAGCAGCTTGGGCCCTGGTATTAGCAATCAGCCCCAGCATTTT.

The chain combines TRBV6-6 with TRBJ1-2; D is uncertain. Germline loops: CDR1 MNHNY, CDR2 SVGAGI (reference sequence). V lost 6 bases, J lost 8 bases, and 13 bases lay in between. The CDR3 runs to 12 residues. CDR3 protein: CASSPLGSGYTF. The CDR3 region has the DNA TGTGCCAGCAGCCCCCTCGGTAGCGGCTACACCTTC.

The chain uses TRBV11-3 and TRBJ2-1; 9 bases line up with TRBD2. V lost 5 bases and J lost 1; bases outside the gene matches: 6. This CDR3 is built from 16 residues. Germline assignment: CDR1 SGHNT and CDR2 YENEEA. Here the CDR3 DNA reads TGTGCCAGCAGCCCCGCCGCGGGGGGGTCCTACAATGAGCAGTTCTTC. Translated, it gives CASSPAAGGSYNEQFF.

The chain combines TRBV5-6 with TRBJ2-7; tentatively, D is TRBD1 (6 bases). Trimming took 5 bases from V and 5 from J, leaving 23 bases between them. Germline values: CDR1 SGHDT, CDR2 YYEEEE. This CDR3 spans 16 amino acids. The CDR3 reads CASRTDGTYGRDEQYF. As DNA, the CDR3 is TGTGCCAGCAGAACAGATGGGACATATGGTAGAGACGAGCAGTACTTC.

This chain joins TRBV25-1 and TRBJ1-2; tentative D call: TRBD1 (5 bases). With 0 bases removed from V and 3 bases from J, the gap between germline ends came to 8 bases. This CDR3 region has 14 residues. CDR1 is MGHDK, CDR2 SYGVNS, per germline. The CDR3 sequence: CASSEYRGDYGYTF. CDR3 nucleotide sequence: TGTGCCAGCAGTGAATACCGAGGGGACTATGGCTACACCTTC.

This clone was observed a single time. This rearrangement joins TRBV5-1 to TRBJ2-2; weak D call: TRBD2 (6 bases). The V and J ends lost 2 bases and 7 bases respectively, with 12 bases between them. The CDR3 is 14 residues long. In germline, CDR1 is SGHRS, CDR2 YFSETQ. In DNA form, the CDR3 reads TGCGCCAGCAGCTTAGACGGAGGGGACGGGGAGCTGTTTTTT. Amino acid sequence: CASSLDGGDGELFF.

The table lists this clone with a count of one. V gene TRBV19 combines with J gene TRBJ2-2; 9 bases are a match to TRBD2. The CDR3 loop spans 15 amino acids. The ends lost 5 bases at V and 6 bases at J; junction bases unmatched: 7. CDR1 LNHDA and CDR2 SQIVND come from the germline V gene (reference sequence). The DNA of the CDR3 is TGTGCCAGTAGTCCCCAGCGGGGGGCGTCCGGGGAGCTGTTTTTT. Its translation is CASSPQRGASGELFF.

The J gene is TRBJ1-2, the V gene TRBV6-1; 9 bases are a match to TRBD1. Germline CDR1 and CDR2: MNHNS and SASEGT. J gave up 1 base and V 6 bases, and 6 bases lay outside the gene matches. The CDR3 consists of 15 residues. As DNA, the CDR3 is TGTGCCAGCAGGGACAGGGGCCACCTTAACTATGGCTACACCTTC. This gives the protein CASRDRGHLNYGYTF.

The rearrangement uses TRBV21-1 and TRBJ1-2; the table's D gene call, TRBD1, was not cross checked with the DNA. TRBV21-1 is recorded as a pseudogene. The CDR3 is 14 residues long. The CDR3 sequence: CATDTPPPNYGYTF. The CDR3 DNA is TGTGCCACGGACACTCCGCCTCCTAACTATGGCTACACCTTC.

CDR3 amino acids: CASSPPPGQGAYEQYF. The DNA of the CDR3 is TGTGCCAGCAGCCCGCCGCCGGGACAGGGGGCCTACGAGCAGTACTTC. J is TRBJ2-7 and V is TRBV14; 11 bases are shared with TRBD1. Looked up from germline, CDR1 is SGHDN and CDR2 is FVKESK. The CDR3 is 16 amino acids. J gave up 2 bases and V 4 bases, and 7 bases lay outside the gene matches.

The sample holds one count of this clone. The chain has TRBV4-2 and TRBJ2-2, with 8 bases lining up with TRBD2. Germline loops: CDR1 LGHNA, CDR2 YNFKEQ. The CDR3 extends over 16 amino acids. The ends lost 2 bases at V and 0 bases at J; junction bases unmatched: 2. This CDR3 reads CASSQIGGANTGELFF. The CDR3 DNA reads TGTGCCAGCAGCCAAATCGGGGGGGCGAACACCGGGGAGCTGTTTTTT.

V is TRBV4-1 and J is TRBJ2-1, with 9 positions matching TRBD2. The CDR3 is 16 residues long. Germline V gene sequence: CDR1 MGHRA, CDR2 YSYEKL. V gave up 4 bases and J gave up 0 bases; unmatched junction bases: 4. The CDR3 protein is CASSPRGGGSYNEQFF. CDR3 bases: TGCGCCAGCAGCCCCCGCGGGGGGGGCTCCTACAATGAGCAGTTCTTC.

The genes are TRBV19 and TRBJ1-3; D is possibly TRBD1 (6 bases). This CDR3 has 15 amino acids. V lost 6 bases and J 0 bases, leaving 12 bases between the germline ends. Germline V gene sequence: CDR1 LNHDA, CDR2 SQIVND (reference sequence). The chain's CDR3 is CASSLGQLSGNTIYF. The CDR3 DNA is TGTGCCAGTAGCCTGGGACAACTCTCTGGAAACACCATATATTTT.

The chain couples TRBV2 to TRBJ1-6; 8 bases agree with TRBD1. J lost 9 bases, V lost 6 bases, and 7 bases had no gene match. Germline V gene data show CDR1 as SNHLY and CDR2 as FYNNEI. The CDR3 is made up of 14 amino acids. This chain's CDR3 is CASRPTGDSSPLHF. CDR3 sequence (DNA): TGTGCCAGCAGACCGACAGGGGACTCTTCACCCCTCCACTTT.